The clone carrying this T cell receptor (beta chain) appeared a single time. Each CDR3 protein is one row after TCRdb ran MiXCR on the PCR reads. The repertoire includes some 10,000 distinct CDR3 sequences, roughly 35% of them detected once, and approximately 20% sits in the top ten. V lost 6 bases, J lost 11 bases, and 16 bases lay in between. The CDR3 extends over 12 amino acids. Germline CDR1 is WNHNN and CDR2 is SYGVQD (reference sequence). This specimen comes from a study of immune characterization of retroperitoneal liposarcoma. The receptor was isolated from a male donor with retroperitoneal liposarcoma. Sequencing used tumor tissue. The rearrangement joins TRBV10-1 to TRBJ2-5; possibly TRBD2 for D (5 bases). In DNA, the CDR3 is TGCGCCAGCAGCAAAGAGTTGGGAGAGCAGTACTTC. Translation gives CASSKELGEQYF.